A single sample is the source of the 8 T cell receptor beta chains below, sequenced in a study of Ad26.COV2.S vaccination and SARS-CoV-2 variants. Specified treatment: 19 received Ad26.COV2.S at low or high dose, single or two shots; roughly 5 received placebo; per-sample allocation not given. Sampling was done on day 63 after the first vaccine or placebo injection. Sequenced by immunoSEQ multiplex PCR; TCRdb stores in-frame clones only, minus some. Among 380,000 or so clones listed, around 88% were seen once. Sequencing was performed on peripheral blood, taken in a trial of Ad26.COV2.S vaccine versus placebo. These receptors were obtained from a person aged 18-65 years who received the Ad26.COV2.S COVID-19 vaccine or a placebo.

The chain joins TRBV29-1 to TRBJ2-3; D could derive from TRBD1 or TRBD2 (5 bases each). The CDR3 consists of 13 residues. From germline, CDR1 is SQVTM and CDR2 ANQGSEA. V lost 7 bases and J 3 bases, leaving 14 bases between the germline ends. The CDR3 reads CSAERQGTDTQYF. CDR3 nucleotides: TGCAGCGCTGAGCGGCAGGGAACAGATACGCAGTATTTT.

This clone was observed once. The gene calls are TRBV28 and TRBJ1-2, with 9 bases lining up with TRBD1. This CDR3 is built from 14 residues. Trimming removed 7 bases from V and 2 bases from J; junction bases left unmatched: 5. The germline V gene encodes CDR1 MDHEN and CDR2 SYDVKM. CDR3 in amino acids: CASTRTGDNYGYTF. The CDR3 DNA reads TGTGCCAGCACCCGGACAGGGGACAACTATGGCTACACCTTC.

The chain joins TRBV7-2 to TRBJ2-7; no reliable D call. In germline, CDR1 is SGHTA, CDR2 FQGNSA. V was shortened by 5 bases and J by 2 bases, with 10 bases between the two germline ends. There are 13 residues in the CDR3. The CDR3 DNA reads as TGTGCCAGCAGCCCGGACCCGGCCTACGAGCAGTACTTC. Encoded protein: CASSPDPAYEQYF. The full variable domain, in which reference TRBV7-2 and TRBJ2-7 provide the parts outside the CDR3, is GAGVSQSPSNKVTEKGKDVELRCDPISGHTALYWYRQSLGQGLEFLIYFQGNSAPDKSGLPSDRFSAERTGGSVSTLTIQRTQQEDSAVYLCASSPDPAYEQYFGPGTRLTVT.

The chain links TRBV7-2 to TRBJ2-5, with 8 bases aligning to TRBD1. V gave up 0 bases and J gave up 5 bases; unmatched junction bases: 5. Germline CDR1 and CDR2: SGHTA and FQGNSA. The CDR3 runs 15 residues. DNA of the CDR3: TGTGCCAGCAGCTTAGCGTCAGGGGGCGGGGAGACCCAGTACTTC. Translating gives CASSLASGGGETQYF. The full variable domain, its missing parts supplied by reference TRBV7-2 and TRBJ2-5, is GAGVSQSPSNKVTEKGKDVELRCDPISGHTALYWYRQSLGQGLEFLIYFQGNSAPDKSGLPSDRFSAERTGGSVSTLTIQRTQQEDSAVYLCASSLASGGGETQYFGPGTRLLVL.

The chain carries TRBV9 and TRBJ2-5; D not resolved. V lost 0 bases, J lost 0 bases, and 9 bases lay in between. The CDR3 totals 15 residues. In germline, CDR1 is SGDLS, CDR2 YYNGEE. The CDR3 sequence: CASSVASTDQETQYF. DNA of the CDR3: TGTGCCAGCAGCGTAGCGTCGACCGACCAAGAGACCCAGTACTTC.

V is TRBV6-5 and J is TRBJ1-4; 8 bases agree with TRBD1. The germline CDR1 and CDR2 sequences are MNHEY and SVGAGI. V was clipped by 7 bases and J by 3 bases; unmatched bases: 7. The CDR3 is 15 amino acids. CDR3: CASNGRTGSNEKLFF. In DNA form, the CDR3 reads TGTGCCAGCAACGGGAGGACAGGGTCTAATGAAAAACTGTTTTTT.

The V and J genes are TRBV9 and TRBJ1-2; perhaps TRBD1 as D (6 bases). There are 16 residues in the CDR3. CDR1 and CDR2 from the germline V gene are SGDLS and YYNGEE. V lost 0 bases, J lost 7 bases, and 19 bases lay in between. For the CDR3, the DNA is TGTGCCAGCAGCGTAGCTTCCGGGGGCGCATGGTCTGGCTACACCTTC. Protein sequence: CASSVASGGAWSGYTF.

V and J are TRBV6-5 and TRBJ1-2; 7 bases line up with TRBD1. Germline V CDR1 and CDR2: MNHEY, SVGAGI. This CDR3 contains 13 residues. J was trimmed by 4 bases and V by 6 bases; bases with no gene match: 5. The chain's CDR3 is CASRSGTVYGYTF. The CDR3 nucleotides read TGTGCCAGCAGGTCCGGGACAGTCTATGGCTACACCTTC.